This TCR beta chain came from a study of CD8 T cells in Susac syndrome. General study points: The relatively small number of individuals in the TCR sequencing and HLA analysis was acknowledged by the study.

The CDR3 has 16 amino acids. Fulfillment of recently defined diagnostic criteria for definite or probable disease was shown by the patients with Susac syndrome. TEMRA cells were FACS-enriched, and CD8+ and CD4+ T cells were isolated negatively. For this clonotype: Its antigen is as yet unknown.

Random hexamers were used to reverse transcribe an amount of about 0.5 to 1 ug RNA. The authors amplified TCR beta CDR3 across 54 Vbeta and 13 Jbeta using immunoSEQ multiplex PCR. TCRdb analysed the immunoSEQ multiplex PCR reads with MiXCR anew, one entry per CDR3 protein. The sample lists roughly 75,000 distinct CDR3 sequences, around 93% occurring once. The chain employs TRBV21-1 and TRBJ2-7; the table gives TRBD1 as D, unverified against the DNA. TRBV21-1 constitutes a pseudogene. Sequencing was done on a sample of CD4+ T cells from PBMCs. The clonotype was recovered from a human donor with Susac syndrome. Here the CDR3 DNA reads TGTGCCAGCAGCAAAGAGTGGGACAGGGGTCCCTACGAGCAGTACTTC. Translation gives CASSKEWDRGPYEQYF.